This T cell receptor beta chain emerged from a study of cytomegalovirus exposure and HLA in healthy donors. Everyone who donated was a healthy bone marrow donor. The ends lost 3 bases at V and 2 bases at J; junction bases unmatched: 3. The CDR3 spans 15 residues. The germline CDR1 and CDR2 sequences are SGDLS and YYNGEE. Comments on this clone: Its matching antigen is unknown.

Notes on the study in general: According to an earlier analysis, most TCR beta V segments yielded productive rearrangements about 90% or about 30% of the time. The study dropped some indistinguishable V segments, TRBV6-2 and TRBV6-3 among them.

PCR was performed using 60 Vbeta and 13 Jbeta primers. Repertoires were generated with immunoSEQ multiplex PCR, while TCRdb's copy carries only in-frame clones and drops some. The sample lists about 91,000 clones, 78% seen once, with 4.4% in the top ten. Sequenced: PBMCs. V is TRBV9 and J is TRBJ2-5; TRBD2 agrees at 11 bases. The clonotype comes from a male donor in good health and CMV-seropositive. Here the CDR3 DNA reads TGTGCCAGCAGCGGTGGGACTAGCGGTCAAGAGACCCAGTACTTC. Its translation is CASSGGTSGQETQYF. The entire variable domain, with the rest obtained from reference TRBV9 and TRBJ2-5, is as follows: DSGVTQTPKHLITATGQRVTLRCSPRSGDLSVYWYQQSLDQGLQFLIQYYNGEERAKGNILERFSAQQFPDLHSELNLSSLELGDSALYFCASSGGTSGQETQYFGPGTRLLVL.